This T cell receptor beta chain was obtained from a study of prognosis after radiotherapy for stage I lung cancer. Genomic DNA served as the source from which two-round multiplex PCR generated TCR beta CDR3 amplicons. Individual primers that were specific to each TRBV and TRBJ gene served in first-round PCR. Universal primers were used in the second PCR round. TCRdb processed the multiplex PCR reads anew with MiXCR; each CDR3 protein has one entry. The repertoire consists of over 11,000 distinct CDR3 sequences, with 25% to 30% occurring once and the leading ten covering roughly 13%. Whole-study findings and limits: The way patients used TRBV and TRBJ genes reportedly differed depending on whether they had metastases. Counts of unique TCR clones fell following stereotactic body radiation therapy, median around 10,000 versus 6,900.

Trimming left V 5 bases short and J 1 base short, with 15 bases between. Germline values: CDR1 SEHNR, CDR2 FQNEAQ (reference sequence). CDR3 length equals 16 residues. This clonotype was recorded at least ten times. No antigen is known for it. The clonotype was recovered from a donor of 50 years or more with non-small cell lung cancer. The chain has TRBV7-9 and TRBJ2-4; D is tentatively TRBD1 or TRBD2 (5 bases each). Sequencing used PBMCs, obtained before or after stereotactic body radiation therapy (not recorded which). CDR3 DNA: TGTGCCAGCAGCCGGGACGGTACACTTGCCAAAAACATTCAGTACTTC. Protein product: CASSRDGTLAKNIQYF.